This TCR beta chain was identified in a study of blood T cells in healthy people across ages. The V gene lost 4 bases and the J gene lost 10 bases, with 10 bases spanning the gap. The length of the CDR3 is 12 residues. The germline V gene encodes CDR1 SGHTA and CDR2 FQGNSA. Using a J-beta primer mix together with a sample-barcoded 5' primer, a second PCR was run for roughly 6 to 11 cycles. TCRdb used MiXCR to reprocess the 5' RACE reads, holding one entry per CDR3 protein. The data hold 750,000 to 950,000 distinct CDR3 sequences, with 25% to 30% observed a single time. These same records also appear under a second study, on T cells of mothers and their children. From that paper: Each 15 ul cDNA reaction used approximately 1.6 ug RNA; all RNA was used.

The chain combines TRBV7-2 with TRBJ1-4; no firm D call. This sequence was found in a woman between 40 and 55 years old in good health. The sequencing input was blood. CDR3: CASSSRLGKLFF. CDR3 in DNA: TGTGCCAGCAGCTCCCGGTTGGGAAAACTGTTTTTT. The full variable domain, rest sourced from reference TRBV7-2 and TRBJ1-4, is GAGVSQSPSNKVTEKGKDVELRCDPISGHTALYWYRQSLGQGLEFLIYFQGNSAPDKSGLPSDRFSAERTGGSVSTLTIQRTQQEDSAVYLCASSSRLGKLFFGSGTQLSVL.